This T cell receptor (beta chain) is drawn from a study of monozygotic twins with inflammatory bowel disease. TCRdb re-called the 5' RACE reads and gives one entry per CDR3 protein, without DNA. The sample data list just over 300,000 distinct CDR3 sequences. There are 15 residues in the CDR3. Germline CDR1 reads SGHRS; CDR2 reads YFSETQ. This TCR came from a human donor with ulcerative colitis or Crohn's disease, or a healthy co-twin of an affected twin (not recorded which). This chain joins TRBV5-1 and TRBJ2-7. The material sequenced was blood. The CDR3 region is CASSLAVFIGYEQYF.